This T cell receptor (beta chain) was documented in a study of cytomegalovirus exposure and HLA in healthy donors. Study-wide results and caveats: The tendency of first-cohort TCR clusters to co-occur in the 120 or so validation repertoires was the finding of a later analysis.

There are 14 residues in the CDR3. The V and J ends lost 2 bases and 6 bases respectively, with 11 bases between them. Germline V gene sequence: CDR1 LNHDA, CDR2 SQIVND (reference sequence). Turning to this clone: Its target is unknown.

Only in-frame clones appear in the TCRdb table, and some are missing; sequencing was by immunoSEQ multiplex PCR. The top ten hold around 7.8% of the sample, which has under 50,000 clones, 90% to 95% seen once. This chain uses TRBV19 with TRBJ2-1, with a possible D match to TRBD1 (7 bases). The specimen was PBMCs. The TCR originated in a woman aged 18-29 years in good health and CMV-seropositive. The CDR3 here is CASSITGEANEQFF. The DNA of the CDR3 is TGTGCCAGTAGTATAACAGGGGAGGCCAATGAGCAGTTCTTC.